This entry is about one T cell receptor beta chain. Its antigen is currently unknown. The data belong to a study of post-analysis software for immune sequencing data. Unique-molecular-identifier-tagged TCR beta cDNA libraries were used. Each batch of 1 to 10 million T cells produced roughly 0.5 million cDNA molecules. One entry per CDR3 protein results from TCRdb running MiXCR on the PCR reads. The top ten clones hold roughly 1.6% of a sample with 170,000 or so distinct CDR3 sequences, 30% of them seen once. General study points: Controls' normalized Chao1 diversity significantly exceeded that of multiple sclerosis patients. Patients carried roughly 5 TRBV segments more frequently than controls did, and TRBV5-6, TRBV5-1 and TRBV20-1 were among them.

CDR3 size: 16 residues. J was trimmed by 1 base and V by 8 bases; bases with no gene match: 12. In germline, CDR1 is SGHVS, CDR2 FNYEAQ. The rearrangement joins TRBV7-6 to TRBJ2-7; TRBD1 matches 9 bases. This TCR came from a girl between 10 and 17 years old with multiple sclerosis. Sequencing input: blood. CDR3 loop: CASASSVGTGSYEQYF. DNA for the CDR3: TGTGCCAGCGCCTCTTCGGTGGGGACAGGGTCCTACGAGCAGTACTTC.